The sequence of this T cell receptor beta chain was determined in a study of T-cell reconstitution after alpha-beta-depleted transplantation in children. This clonotype was observed many times. Antigen unknown. Unmatched junction bases numbered 11, after V lost 2 bases and J lost 11 bases. Germline V gene sequence: CDR1 MNHEY, CDR2 SMNVEV (reference sequence). The CDR3 loop spans 15 amino acids. Preparation of the TCRbeta library was carried out with unique molecular identifiers. TCRdb used MiXCR to reprocess the PCR reads, holding one entry per CDR3 protein. The sample includes 700,000 to 950,000 distinct CDR3 sequences, approximately 15% of them seen just once. Notes on the study in general: At one year after transplant, newly produced T cells mostly accounted for T-cell counts and diversity.

The sequencing here drew on PBMCs, mostly from graft donor cells, taken 360 days after TCRalphabeta/CD19-depleted stem cell transplant. This receptor was identified in a male patient younger than 18 who had a stem cell transplant for acute lymphoblastic leukemia, so the T cells may come from the graft donor. This chain connects TRBV27 to TRBJ2-4; 8 bases are shared with TRBD2. CDR3 in DNA: TGTGCCAGCAGTTTACTAGCGGGTTCTAGGCCGGTTCAGTACTTC. This translates into CASSLLAGSRPVQYF.